This TCR beta chain was profiled in a study of OX40 agonist ivuxolimab in advanced cancers. Regarding the research as a whole: Ivuxolimab was an agonistic, fully human IgG2 monoclonal antibody directed against OX40 (CD134), a costimulatory receptor. Intravenous ivuxolimab was administered to patients every 2 weeks at six dose levels: 0.01, 0.1, 0.3, 1.5, 3 and 10 mg/kg. Of the approximately 53 patients in dose escalation, about 19 had hepatocellular carcinoma, about 15 had melanoma, 9 had renal cell carcinoma and 9 had head and neck cancer. In the dose-escalation cohort, approximately 82% of patients were male, and the mean age was roughly 60 years with a range of roughly 20 to 80. Prior anti-PD-1, anti-PD-L1 or anti-CTLA-4 therapy was permitted, and checkpoint inhibitors had been received by 30% to 40% of dose-escalation patients. Partial responses were achieved by three dose-escalation patients, of whom one had hepatocellular carcinoma and two had cutaneous melanoma. Peripheral TCRbeta sequencing was intended to test whether TCR sequence diversity was altered and clonal T-cell expansion was caused by ivuxolimab. The paper covers the monotherapy dose-escalation part of the phase I ivuxolimab trial, which included N of about 50 patients.

For sequencing of the TCRbeta CDR3 region, genomic DNA was extracted from the sorted cells. TCRbeta CDR3 regions were sequenced using the immunoSEQ Assay. TCRdb re-hosts the immuneACCESS table, in-frame sequences only. Its copies lack some clones; in the studies checked, an unresolved V gene accounts for under half of them, and the cause for the rest is not known. For this sample there are 45,000 to 60,000 clones; roughly 84% appear just once. Roughly 25% of the sample lies in the top ten. Regarding this clone: Its specific antigen is unknown. No qualities accompany the bases; no much larger clone lies one base away.

The research as a whole found: Low levels of normalized T-cell clonal expansion were also seen in some patients who did not respond. After ivuxolimab, more expanded clones were found on average in CD8+ T cells than in CD4+ T cells. The antigen specificity of the clonally expanded peripheral T cells was not determined. At doses of 0.1 to 3.0 mg/kg, clonal expansion of both CD4+ and CD8+ blood T cells was observed from baseline to week 6. Partial responders in the 0.1-3.0 mg/kg groups had among the lowest normalized peripheral clonal expansion, especially among CD8+ T cells.

The trial excluded patients who had a history of autoimmune disease or were on systemic immunosuppression. In every dose cohort, peripheral blood was drawn for TCR sequencing at baseline, cycle 4 day 1, and cycle 7 day 1. The samples were taken from a phase I, first-in-human, multicenter, open-label dose-escalation trial of ivuxolimab. Adults with locally advanced or metastatic melanoma, renal cell, hepatocellular, or head and neck squamous cell carcinoma were enrolled in the trial. Before TCR sequencing, CD4+ T cells and CD8+ T cells from peripheral blood were sorted into separate populations. The material was CD4+ or CD8+ T cells sorted from blood, obtained in a trial of the OX40 agonist ivuxolimab. The receptor was derived from an adult with an advanced solid tumor such as melanoma, head and neck, liver or kidney cancer.

The nucleotide sequence reads as follows: TGTGCCAGCAGTTACTCGGGGGGCACTGAAGCTTTCTTT. This translates into CASSYSGGTEAFF. Rearrangement joined TRBV6-5 to TRBJ1-1; TRBD1 is a possible D gene, resting on 5 matching bases. V and J are truncated by 0 bases and 4 bases respectively, leaving an intervening sequence of 6 bases. CDR1 MNHEY and CDR2 SVGAGI were looked up in the germline V gene. From cysteine to phenylalanine, the CDR3 is 13 amino acids long. Only the CDR3 part of the read is kept: 39 bases, read in frame from the first base.